This entry lists 17 T cell receptor beta chains sequenced from one sample in a study of T cells in Graves' hyperthyroidism and ophthalmopathy. RNA transcripts gave rise to amplified TCR beta CDR3 regions. Carried out on the TCR CDR3, a first-round RT-PCR used the HTBI primer set. Each CDR3 protein is one row after TCRdb ran MiXCR on the multiplex PCR reads. The sample gives 500,000 to 550,000 distinct CDR3 sequences, around 21% of which show up once; less than 30% is in the top ten. The sequenced sample was blood. These receptors were taken from a man aged 18 to 29 with Graves' hyperthyroidism.

In this sample, this clonotype turned up many times. The chain combines TRBV27 with TRBJ1-5; no clear D. The CDR3 contains 14 residues. V lost 3 bases, J lost 5 bases, and 11 bases lay in between. Germline CDR1 reads MNHEY; CDR2 reads SMNVEV (reference sequence). The CDR3 reads CASSLGGLYQPQHF. The CDR3, as DNA: TGTGCCAGCAGTTTGGGAGGGCTGTATCAGCCCCAGCATTTT.

This clonotype was detected only a few times. J is TRBJ2-2 and V is TRBV18; D possibly corresponds to TRBD1 (6 bases). Germline V lookup: CDR1 KGHSH, CDR2 LQKENI. V lost 3 bases, J lost 3 bases, and 14 bases lay in between. The CDR3 loop spans 16 amino acids. DNA of the CDR3: TGTGCCAGCTCACCCCTGCCGGGACAAGACACCGGGGAGCTGTTTTTT. Protein product: CASSPLPGQDTGELFF.

This chain links TRBV7-3 with TRBJ1-1; a possible D gene is TRBD1 (5 bases). Trimming shortened V by 5 bases and J by 3 bases, and 19 bases separated the two germline ends. CDR1 is SGHTA, CDR2 FQGTGA, per germline. This CDR3 has 16 residues. Written as DNA, the CDR3 is TGTGCCAGCAGCCCGGAGGGGAGAGGATGGGACACTGAAGCTTTCTTT. Translated, it gives CASSPEGRGWDTEAFF.

This clonotype appeared many times. J is TRBJ1-6 and V is TRBV6-1, with D hard to call. The germline V gene has CDR1 MNHNS and CDR2 SASEGT. V lost 6 bases and J lost 0, with 6 bases in between. This CDR3 region has 14 residues. The CDR3 sequence: CASRQSSYNSPLHF. Written as DNA, the CDR3 is TGTGCCAGCAGACAAAGCTCCTATAATTCACCCCTCCACTTT.

This clonotype was detected a few times. V usage is TRBV20-1 and J usage is TRBJ2-7, with 8 bases identical to TRBD2. The CDR3 is 14 amino acids. V lost 5 bases to trimming and J lost 2 bases; unmatched junction nucleotides: 8. Looked up from germline, CDR1 is DFQATT and CDR2 is SNEGSKA (reference sequence). In DNA form, the CDR3 reads TGCAGTGCTTTTAGCGGGGAACTTACCTACGAGCAGTACTTC. This gives the protein CSAFSGELTYEQYF.

This clonotype turned up a few times. The genes are TRBV6-1 and TRBJ2-2, with TRBD2 as a possible D gene (6 bases). The ends were cut back, 5 bases at V and 5 bases at J, with 21 bases in the middle. There are 17 residues in the CDR3. Germline assignment: CDR1 MNHNS and CDR2 SASEGT. CDR3 coding DNA: TGTGCCAGCAGTACCCTCCATCCGGGACTTAAGACCGGGGAGCTGTTTTTT. Its protein is CASSTLHPGLKTGELFF.

The table lists this clonotype with many counts. The V and J genes are TRBV20-1 and TRBJ2-7; D gene ambiguous. V lost 2 bases and J 2 bases, leaving 22 bases between the germline ends. CDR1 is DFQATT, CDR2 SNEGSKA, per germline (reference sequence). The CDR3 totals 17 residues. CDR3 DNA: TGCAGTGCTAGACATCGAATGTGGTTAGACACGACCTACGAGCAGTACTTC. Amino acid sequence: CSARHRMWLDTTYEQYF.

This sequence joins TRBV11-2 and TRBJ1-1; D is undetermined. Trimming cost V 5 bases and J 0 bases, with 13 bases left between them. The germline V gene has CDR1 SGHAT and CDR2 FQNNGV. The CDR3 is 15 residues long. As DNA, the CDR3 is TGTGCCAGCAGCATCGGACGGGGAATGAACACTGAAGCTTTCTTT. Its protein is CASSIGRGMNTEAFF.

The chain uses TRBV6-5 and TRBJ2-2; 10 bases agree with TRBD2. The germline V gene encodes CDR1 MNHEY and CDR2 SVGAGI. This CDR3 has 17 residues. V lost 2 bases to trimming and J lost 7 bases; unmatched junction nucleotides: 10. CDR3 in DNA: TGTGCCAGCAGTTACGGGCTAGCGGGGGCCCCGAGCGGGGAGCTGTTTTTT. Translation gives CASSYGLAGAPSGELFF.

To note about this clonotype: One end of the junction is discordant with germline, which a read error may explain. V and J are TRBV3-1 and TRBJ1-5; the D gene is possibly TRBD1 (5 bases). Per germline, CDR1 LGHDT and CDR2 YNNKEL (reference sequence). The CDR3 sequence is 14 residues long. CDR3 in DNA: TGTGCCAGCAGCCACGGGGGTAGCAATCAGCCCCAGCAGTTT. Translating gives CASSHGGSNQPQQF.

This clonotype was detected many times. The rearrangement joins TRBV6-5 to TRBJ2-7, with D tentatively TRBD1 (5 bases). Germline CDR1 MNHEY, CDR2 SVGAGI. The CDR3 extends over 13 amino acids. V lost 10 bases to trimming and J lost 5 bases, with 18 bases between them. CDR3 loop: CATGQTSVNEQYF. Here the CDR3 DNA reads TGTGCCACTGGACAAACCAGTGTCAACGAGCAGTACTTC.

This clonotype was detected ten times or more. The V gene is TRBV12-3 or TRBV12-4, the J gene TRBJ1-2, with D uncertain. Trimming took off 7 bases at V and 5 bases at J, with 8 bases between the two ends. This CDR3 has 11 residues. The CDR3, as DNA: TGTGCCAGCAAGGGTCTTTATGGCTACACCTTC. Translation: CASKGLYGYTF.

There are many counts of this clonotype. The chain links TRBV4-1 to TRBJ1-2; D is unresolved. V was trimmed by 0 bases and J by 4 bases, leaving 15 bases between them. The CDR3 has 16 amino acids. Germline CDR1 reads MGHRA; CDR2 reads YSYEKL. The CDR3 DNA follows: TGCGCCAGCAGCCAAGATTTCGGCTTCGAGGGCTATGGCTACACCTTC. This sequence encodes CASSQDFGFEGYGYTF.

V gene TRBV28 combines with J gene TRBJ2-5; 7 bases line up with TRBD1. This CDR3 is 15 amino acids long. The ends lost 5 bases at V and 2 bases at J; junction bases unmatched: 8. In germline, CDR1 is MDHEN, CDR2 SYDVKM. CDR3 loop: CASSRRDREQETQYF. In DNA, the CDR3 is TGTGCCAGCAGTAGGAGAGACAGGGAACAAGAGACCCAGTACTTC.

The chain uses TRBV20-1 and TRBJ2-7, with TRBD2 identical over 10 bases. V dropped 6 bases and J dropped 4; count of bases not matched to a gene: 6. The V gene's germline CDR1 is DFQATT and CDR2 SNEGSKA (reference sequence). The CDR3 is 13 amino acids. The CDR3 region has the DNA TGCAGTGCATCACTAGCGGGACTTTACGAGCAGTACTTC. Amino acids: CSASLAGLYEQYF.

The chain is built from TRBV5-1 and TRBJ2-4; 9 bases align to TRBD2. The CDR3 length is 16 residues. The V segment lost 5 bases and the J segment 2 bases; nucleotides outside the gene matches: 8. Looked up from germline, CDR1 is SGHRS and CDR2 is YFSETQ. The CDR3 DNA is TGCGCCAGCAGTCCTCGAGCGGGAGGTTCCAAAAACATTCAGTACTTC. It is translated as CASSPRAGGSKNIQYF.

The chain is built from TRBV30 and TRBJ1-1, with a possible D match to TRBD1 (5 bases). The CDR3 is made up of 13 amino acids. Trimming removed 4 bases at V and 0 bases at J, with 9 bases between. CDR1 is GTSNPN, CDR2 SVGIG, per germline (reference sequence). Here the CDR3 reads CAWKTGLNTEAFF. The CDR3 DNA follows: TGTGCCTGGAAAACAGGTTTGAACACTGAAGCTTTCTTT.